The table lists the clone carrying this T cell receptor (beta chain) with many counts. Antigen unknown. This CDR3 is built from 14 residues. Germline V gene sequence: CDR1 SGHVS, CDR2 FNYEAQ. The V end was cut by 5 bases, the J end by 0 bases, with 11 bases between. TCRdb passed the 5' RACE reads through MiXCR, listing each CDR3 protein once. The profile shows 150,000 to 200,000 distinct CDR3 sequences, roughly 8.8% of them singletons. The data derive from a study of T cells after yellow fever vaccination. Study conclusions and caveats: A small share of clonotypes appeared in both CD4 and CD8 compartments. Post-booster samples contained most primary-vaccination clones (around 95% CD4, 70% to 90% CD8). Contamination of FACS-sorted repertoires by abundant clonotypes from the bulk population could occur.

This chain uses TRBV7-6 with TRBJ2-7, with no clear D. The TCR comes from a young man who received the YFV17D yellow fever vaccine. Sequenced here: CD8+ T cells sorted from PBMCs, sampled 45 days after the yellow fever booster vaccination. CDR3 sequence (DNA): TGTGCCAGCAGCCAGGCGACAAACTCCTACGAGCAGTACTTC. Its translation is CASSQATNSYEQYF.